Reported below is one T cell receptor beta chain. The specificity of this receptor is unknown. From each donor, a 2.5 ml peripheral blood sample was drawn into PAXgene tubes and stored at -80 degrees C. Without any T cell sorting, total RNA was extracted from whole blood using the PAXgene blood miRNA kit on an automated QIAcube. Peripheral blood from monozygotic twin pairs concordant or discordant for inflammatory bowel disease was subjected to deep TCRalpha and TCRbeta repertoire profiling with unique molecular barcoding. For every twin pair, smoking habits were documented, and each individual was categorised as a current, former or never smoker. This record belongs to a study of monozygotic twins with inflammatory bowel disease (dated by TCRdb to about 2019). Regarding the research as a whole: The complete study included roughly 30 monozygotic twin pairs: 19 IBD-discordant Danish pairs and nine German pairs, of which four were IBD-concordant and five were IBD-discordant. The search for disease-associated traits relied mainly on comparing, within discordant pairs, IBD patients with their genetically identical healthy co-twins. Each individual had, on average, about 151 000 unique TCRalpha sequences and 181 000 unique TCRbeta sequences available for analysis.

Study-wide findings and limitations: Different T cell subtypes could not be distinguished in the analysis. The results gave no support for a single strong signal or clonotype linked to IBD. TCRbeta repertoire diversity, by inverse Simpson index, was decreased in IBD patients compared with their healthy co-twins. Concordant and discordant twins showed no difference in repertoire similarity, possibly because of limited statistical power. Fewer clonotypes were shared with other individuals by IBD patients than by healthy twins, most markedly in patients showing signs of disease activity. Differing immunosuppressive treatments among patients may have added background noise and inter-individual variability to the repertoires.

Via the germline V gene, CDR1 is ENHRY and CDR2 SYGVKD. The CDR3 sequence holds 12 residues, the cysteine and phenylalanine included. The nucleotide record is missing. Library generation was performed with 5' RACE. Each TCR library was prepared from about 3.5 ug of total RNA. For each sample, cDNA was synthesized in eight separate reactions using SMARTScribe reverse transcriptase. During cDNA synthesis, template switching introduced unique molecular identifiers that contained a 6-nucleotide sample barcode. TCRalpha and TCRbeta cDNA was amplified in two nested PCRs of around 15 and 9 cycles, and bead purification was carried out after each PCR. Before amplification, the cDNA was both treated with uracil DNA-glycosylase and purified with the QIAquick PCR purification kit. The second PCR added Illumina TruSeq-compatible adapters along with sample-specific barcodes. TapeStation and Qubit were used to check library quality and concentration, and about 5.2 ng of each library went into the pool. The pooled libraries were sequenced with 2 x 100 bp reads and custom sequencing primers on an Illumina HiSeq2500 single-index Rapid Run. The paper's processing steps were these. MiGEC version 1.2.6 was used for UMI-based consensus assembly, which corrected PCR and sequencing errors. MiXCR version 2.1.1 was used for V(D)J alignment, clonotype assembly and CDR3 extraction. To normalise gene usage, clonotype sharing and MAIT/NKT TCR abundance, the top 1000, 10 000 and 20 000 clonotypes in each sample were analysed. After downsampling to 27 000 UMIs, diversity was calculated as the inverse Simpson index using the vegan R package. Paired Mann-Whitney U tests on discordant twin pairs were used, with Benjamini-Hochberg multiple-testing correction. TCRdb reprocessed the reads, so every CDR3 protein sequence counts as one entry and DNA is not shown. TCRdb's processing, not the study's, gives the V and J calls here. The sample's table covers 170,000 or so distinct CDR3 sequences. The ten most abundant clones make up 6.5% to 9% of the sample.

The TCR was taken from a human donor with ulcerative colitis or Crohn's disease, or a healthy co-twin of an affected twin (not recorded which). Material for sequencing was blood. The rearranged chain carries TRBV10-3 and TRBJ2-7. This receptor has the CDR3 CAISESDYEQYF.